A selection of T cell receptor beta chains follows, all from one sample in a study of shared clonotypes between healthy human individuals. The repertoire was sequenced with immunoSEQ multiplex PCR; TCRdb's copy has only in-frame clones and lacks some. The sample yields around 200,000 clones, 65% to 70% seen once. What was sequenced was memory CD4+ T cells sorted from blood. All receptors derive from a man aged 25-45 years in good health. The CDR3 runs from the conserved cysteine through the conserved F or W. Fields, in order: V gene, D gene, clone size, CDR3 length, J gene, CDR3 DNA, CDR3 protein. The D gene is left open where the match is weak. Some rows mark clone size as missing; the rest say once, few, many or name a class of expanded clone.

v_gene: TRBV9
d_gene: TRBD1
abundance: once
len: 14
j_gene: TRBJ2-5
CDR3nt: TGTGCCAGCAGCGTGGACAGGGGCCGGCAGACCCAGTACTTC
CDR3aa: CASSVDRGRQTQYF

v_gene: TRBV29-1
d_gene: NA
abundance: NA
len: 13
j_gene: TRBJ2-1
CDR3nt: TGCAGCGTTGTCCCGGGCAGGGACAATGAGCAGTTCTTC
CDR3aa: CSVVPGRDNEQFF

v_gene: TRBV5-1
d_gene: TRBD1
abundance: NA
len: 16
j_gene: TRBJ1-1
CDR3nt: TGCGCCAGCAGCTCCGGGACAGGGGGGATGAACACTGAAGCTTTCTTT
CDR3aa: CASSSGTGGMNTEAFF

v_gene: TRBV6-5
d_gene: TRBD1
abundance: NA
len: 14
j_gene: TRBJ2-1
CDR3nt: TGTGCCAGCAGTCCCAGGGGGCGGAAGAATGAGCAGTTCTTC
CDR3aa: CASSPRGRKNEQFF

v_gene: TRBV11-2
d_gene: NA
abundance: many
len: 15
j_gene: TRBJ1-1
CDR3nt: TGTGCCAGCAGCCCGAGGGACCCCGGGGACACTGAAGCTTTCTTT
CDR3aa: CASSPRDPGDTEAFF

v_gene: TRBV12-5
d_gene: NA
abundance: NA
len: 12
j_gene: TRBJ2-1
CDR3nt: TGTGCTAGTAAGGGGGTGCTGAATGAGCAGTTCTTC
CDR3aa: CASKGVLNEQFF

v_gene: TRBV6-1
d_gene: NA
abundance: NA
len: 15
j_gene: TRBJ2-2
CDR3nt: TGTGCCAGCAGTGAACAGACAGCACATCCCGGGGAGCTGTTTTTT
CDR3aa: CASSEQTAHPGELFF

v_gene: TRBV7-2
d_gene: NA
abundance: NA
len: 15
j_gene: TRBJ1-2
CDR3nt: TGTGCCAGCAGCCCGCTCCCGAGGGCTAACTATGGCTACACCTTC
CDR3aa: CASSPLPRANYGYTF

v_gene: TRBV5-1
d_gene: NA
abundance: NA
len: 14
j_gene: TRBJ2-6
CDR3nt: TGCGCCAGCAGGGACAGCTCTGGGGCCAACGTCCTGACTTTC
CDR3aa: CASRDSSGANVLTF

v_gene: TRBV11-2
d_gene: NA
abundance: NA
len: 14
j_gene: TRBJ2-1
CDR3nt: TGTGCCAGCAGCTTCCACGGCGGGATGAATGAGCAGTTCTTC
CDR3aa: CASSFHGGMNEQFF

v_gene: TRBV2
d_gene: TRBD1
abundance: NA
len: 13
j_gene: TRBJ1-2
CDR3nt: TGTGCCAGTGCCCCCGGGACAGGTCATGGCTACACCTTC
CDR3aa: CASAPGTGHGYTF

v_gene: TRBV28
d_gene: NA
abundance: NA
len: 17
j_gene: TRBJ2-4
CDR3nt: TGTGCCAGCAGTACATGGGACAAGGCGATAACCAAAAACATTCAGTACTTC
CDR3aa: CASSTWDKAITKNIQYF

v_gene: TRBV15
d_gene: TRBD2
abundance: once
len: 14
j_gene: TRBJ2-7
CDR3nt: TGTGCCACCAGCAGAGCGGGAGGGGTCTACGAGCAGTACTTC
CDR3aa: CATSRAGGVYEQYF

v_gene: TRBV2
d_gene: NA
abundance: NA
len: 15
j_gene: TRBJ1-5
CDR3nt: TGTGCCAGCAGTGATGGAGGGACGACGATTCAGCCCCAGCATTTT
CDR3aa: CASSDGGTTIQPQHF

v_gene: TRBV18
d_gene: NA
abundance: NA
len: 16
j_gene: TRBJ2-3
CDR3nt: TGTGCCAGCTCACCACTTTCTGGGGGGCACACAGATACGCAGTATTTT
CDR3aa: CASSPLSGGHTDTQYF

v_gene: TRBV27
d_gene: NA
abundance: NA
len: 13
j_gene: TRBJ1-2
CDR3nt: TGTGCCAGCAGCTCCGGGGGTCAGTATGGCTACACCTTC
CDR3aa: CASSSGGQYGYTF

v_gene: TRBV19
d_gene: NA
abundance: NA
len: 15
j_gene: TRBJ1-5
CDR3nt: TGTGCCAGTAGTGTAAACTGGGGACCTAATCAGCCCCAGCATTTT
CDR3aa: CASSVNWGPNQPQHF

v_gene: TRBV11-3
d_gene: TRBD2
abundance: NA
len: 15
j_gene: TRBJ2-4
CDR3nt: TGTGCCAGCAGCCGAGCGGGGGCCACCCAAAACATTCAGTACTTC
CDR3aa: CASSRAGATQNIQYF

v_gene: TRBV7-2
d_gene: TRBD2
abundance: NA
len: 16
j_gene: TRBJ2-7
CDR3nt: TGTGCCAGCAGTTCGCCGTTAGGGGGACTAGCGTTCGAGCAGTACTTC
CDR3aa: CASSSPLGGLAFEQYF

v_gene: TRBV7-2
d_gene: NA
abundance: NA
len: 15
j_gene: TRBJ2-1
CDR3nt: TGTGCCAGCAGCTTAGGGACCGGGCCCTACAATGAGCAGTTCTTC
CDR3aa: CASSLGTGPYNEQFF

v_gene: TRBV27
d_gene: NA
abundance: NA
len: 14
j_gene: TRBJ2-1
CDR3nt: TGTGCCAGCAGTTTGCGGGACGGAGCCAATGAGCAGTTCTTC
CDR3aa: CASSLRDGANEQFF

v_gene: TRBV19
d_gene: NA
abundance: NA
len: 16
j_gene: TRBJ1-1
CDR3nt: TGTGCCAGTAGTATATTTCCAGGTACGGGGAACACTGAAGCTTTCTTT
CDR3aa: CASSIFPGTGNTEAFF

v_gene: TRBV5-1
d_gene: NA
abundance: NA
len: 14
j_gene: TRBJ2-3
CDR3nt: TGCGCCAGCCGAACAGCCACTAGCACAGATACGCAGTATTTT
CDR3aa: CASRTATSTDTQYF

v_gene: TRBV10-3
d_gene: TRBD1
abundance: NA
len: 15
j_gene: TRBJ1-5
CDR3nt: TGTGCCATCAGTGAGTCGACAGGGAACAATCAGCCCCAGCATTTT
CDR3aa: CAISESTGNNQPQHF

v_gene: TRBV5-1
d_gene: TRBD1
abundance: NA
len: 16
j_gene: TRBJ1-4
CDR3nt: TGCGCCAGCAGCTCAAACCCCGGGACAGAGAATGAAAAACTGTTTTTT
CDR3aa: CASSSNPGTENEKLFF

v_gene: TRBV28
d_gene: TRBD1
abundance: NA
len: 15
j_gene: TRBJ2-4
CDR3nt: TGTGCCAGCAGTCTAACGACAGGGGGAAGGAACATTCAGTACTTC
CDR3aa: CASSLTTGGRNIQYF

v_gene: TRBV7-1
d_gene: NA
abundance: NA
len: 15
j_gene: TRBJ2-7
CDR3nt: TGTGCCAGCAGCTTCACCCCAGGACCGAGGTACGAGCAGTACTTC
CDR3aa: CASSFTPGPRYEQYF

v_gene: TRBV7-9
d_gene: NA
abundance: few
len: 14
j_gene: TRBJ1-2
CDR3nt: TGTGCCAGCAGCTTAGGGGCGGGTAACTATGGCTACACCTTC
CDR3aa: CASSLGAGNYGYTF

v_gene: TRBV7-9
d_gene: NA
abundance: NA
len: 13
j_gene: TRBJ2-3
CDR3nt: TGTGCCAGCAGCCTGGTGGGGAAGTATACGCAGTATTTT
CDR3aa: CASSLVGKYTQYF

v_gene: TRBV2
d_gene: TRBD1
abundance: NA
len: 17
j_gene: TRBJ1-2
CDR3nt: TGTGCCAGCAGGTCCGGGACAGGGGCCGTTCTTCCGTCAGGCTACACCTTC
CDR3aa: CASRSGTGAVLPSGYTF

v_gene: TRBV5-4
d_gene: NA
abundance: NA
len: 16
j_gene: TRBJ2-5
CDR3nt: TGTGCCAGCAGCTTGGCCCTTGCGGGAAGTGGAGAGACCCAGTACTTC
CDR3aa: CASSLALAGSGETQYF

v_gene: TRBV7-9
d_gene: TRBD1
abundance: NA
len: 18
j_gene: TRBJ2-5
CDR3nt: TGTGCCAGCAGCTTAGAGCCTCGACAAGGGGGCTGGAGGGAGACCCAGTACTTC
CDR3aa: CASSLEPRQGGWRETQYF

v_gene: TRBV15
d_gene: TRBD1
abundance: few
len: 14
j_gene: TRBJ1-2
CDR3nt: TGTGCCACCAGCTTTCGTACGACAGGGGTCGGCTACACCTTC
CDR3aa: CATSFRTTGVGYTF